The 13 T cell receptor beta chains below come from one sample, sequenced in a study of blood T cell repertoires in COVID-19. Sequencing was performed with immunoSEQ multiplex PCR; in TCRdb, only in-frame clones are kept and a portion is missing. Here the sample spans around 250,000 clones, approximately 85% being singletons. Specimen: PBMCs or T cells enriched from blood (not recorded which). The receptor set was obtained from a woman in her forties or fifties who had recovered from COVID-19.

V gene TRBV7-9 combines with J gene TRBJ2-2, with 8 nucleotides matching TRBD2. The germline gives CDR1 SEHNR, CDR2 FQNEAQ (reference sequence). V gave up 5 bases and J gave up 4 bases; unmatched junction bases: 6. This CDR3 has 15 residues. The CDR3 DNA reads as TGTGCCAGCAGCCTACAAAGCGGGAGCACCGGGGAGCTGTTTTTT. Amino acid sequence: CASSLQSGSTGELFF.

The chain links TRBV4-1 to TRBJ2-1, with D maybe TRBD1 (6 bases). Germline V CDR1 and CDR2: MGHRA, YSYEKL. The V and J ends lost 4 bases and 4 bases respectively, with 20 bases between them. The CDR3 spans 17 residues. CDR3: CASSPTPETGLYNEQFF. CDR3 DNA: TGCGCCAGCAGCCCGACCCCCGAGACAGGCCTTTACAATGAGCAGTTCTTC.

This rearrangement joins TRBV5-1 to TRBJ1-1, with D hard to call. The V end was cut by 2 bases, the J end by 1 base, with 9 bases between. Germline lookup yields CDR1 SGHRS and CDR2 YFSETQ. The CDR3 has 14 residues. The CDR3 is CASSFVAGNTEAFF. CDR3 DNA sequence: TGCGCCAGCAGCTTTGTTGCCGGGAACACTGAAGCTTTCTTT.

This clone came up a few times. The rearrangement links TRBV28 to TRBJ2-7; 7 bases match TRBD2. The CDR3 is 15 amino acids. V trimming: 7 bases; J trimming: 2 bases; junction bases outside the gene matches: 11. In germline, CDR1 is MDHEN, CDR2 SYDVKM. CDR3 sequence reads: CASNHPASGAYEQYF. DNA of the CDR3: TGTGCCAGCAATCACCCAGCTAGCGGAGCCTACGAGCAGTACTTC.

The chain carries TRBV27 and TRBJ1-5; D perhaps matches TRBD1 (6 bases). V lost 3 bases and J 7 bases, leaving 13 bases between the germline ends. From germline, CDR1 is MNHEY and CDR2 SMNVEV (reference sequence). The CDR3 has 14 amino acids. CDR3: CASSLWGPAQPQHF. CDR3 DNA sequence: TGTGCCAGCAGTTTGTGGGGGCCTGCACAGCCCCAGCATTTT.

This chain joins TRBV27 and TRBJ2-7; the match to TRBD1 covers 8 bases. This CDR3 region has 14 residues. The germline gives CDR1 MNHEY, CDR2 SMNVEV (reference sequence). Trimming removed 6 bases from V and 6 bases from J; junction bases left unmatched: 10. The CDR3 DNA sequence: TGTGCCAGCAGCTTCGACAGGGGTTCCAGCGAGCAGTACTTC. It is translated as CASSFDRGSSEQYF.

DNA for the CDR3: TGTGCCAGCAGAACCTTGGGACTAGCGGGAGGGCCCTCTTCCGAGCAGTACTTC. Its translation is CASRTLGLAGGPSSEQYF. V gene TRBV27 combines with J gene TRBJ2-7; TRBD2 aligns across 16 bases. Losses at the gene ends were 6 bases for V and 6 bases for J; bases not matched to a gene: 14. The V gene's germline CDR1 is MNHEY and CDR2 SMNVEV (reference sequence). CDR3 length equals 18 residues.

CDR3 sequence: CASSYSDYSLADTQYF. In DNA, the CDR3 is TGTGCCAGCAGTTACTCTGACTACTCCCTGGCAGATACGCAGTATTTT. The J gene is TRBJ2-3, the V gene TRBV6-6; maybe TRBD2 (5 bases). V lost 0 bases, J lost 4 bases, and 14 bases lay in between. This CDR3 spans 16 amino acids. The germline V gene has CDR1 MNHNY and CDR2 SVGAGI (reference sequence).

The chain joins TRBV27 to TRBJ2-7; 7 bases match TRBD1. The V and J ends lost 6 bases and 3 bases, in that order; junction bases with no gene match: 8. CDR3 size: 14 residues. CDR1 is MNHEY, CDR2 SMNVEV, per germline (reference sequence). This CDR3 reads CASSDRDSVYEQYF. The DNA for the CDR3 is TGTGCCAGCAGCGACCGGGACAGTGTCTACGAGCAGTACTTC.

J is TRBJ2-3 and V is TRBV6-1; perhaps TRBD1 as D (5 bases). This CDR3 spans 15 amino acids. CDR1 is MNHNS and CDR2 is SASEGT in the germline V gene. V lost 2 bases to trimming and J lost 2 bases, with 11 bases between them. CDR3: CASSEPRGYTDTQYF. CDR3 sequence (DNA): TGTGCCAGCAGTGAACCTAGGGGATACACAGATACGCAGTATTTT.

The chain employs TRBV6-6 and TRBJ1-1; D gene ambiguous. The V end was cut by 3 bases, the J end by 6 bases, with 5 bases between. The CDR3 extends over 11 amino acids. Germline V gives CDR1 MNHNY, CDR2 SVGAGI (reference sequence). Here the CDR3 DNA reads TGTGCCAGCAGTTATTCATCTGAAGCTTTCTTT. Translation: CASSYSSEAFF.

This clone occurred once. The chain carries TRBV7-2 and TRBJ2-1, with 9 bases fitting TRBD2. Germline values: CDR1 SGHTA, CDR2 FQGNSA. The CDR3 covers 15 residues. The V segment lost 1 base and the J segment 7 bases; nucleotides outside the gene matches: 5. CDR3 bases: TGTGCCAGCAGCTTAGTAGCGGGAGCGCAAAATGAGCAGTTCTTC. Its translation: CASSLVAGAQNEQFF.

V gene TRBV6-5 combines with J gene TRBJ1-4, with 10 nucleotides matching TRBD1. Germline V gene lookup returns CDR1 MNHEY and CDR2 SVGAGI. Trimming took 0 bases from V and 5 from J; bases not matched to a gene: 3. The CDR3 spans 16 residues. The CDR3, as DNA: TGTGCCAGCAGTTACTCAGCGACAGGGGGCAATGAAAAACTGTTTTTT. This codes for CASSYSATGGNEKLFF.